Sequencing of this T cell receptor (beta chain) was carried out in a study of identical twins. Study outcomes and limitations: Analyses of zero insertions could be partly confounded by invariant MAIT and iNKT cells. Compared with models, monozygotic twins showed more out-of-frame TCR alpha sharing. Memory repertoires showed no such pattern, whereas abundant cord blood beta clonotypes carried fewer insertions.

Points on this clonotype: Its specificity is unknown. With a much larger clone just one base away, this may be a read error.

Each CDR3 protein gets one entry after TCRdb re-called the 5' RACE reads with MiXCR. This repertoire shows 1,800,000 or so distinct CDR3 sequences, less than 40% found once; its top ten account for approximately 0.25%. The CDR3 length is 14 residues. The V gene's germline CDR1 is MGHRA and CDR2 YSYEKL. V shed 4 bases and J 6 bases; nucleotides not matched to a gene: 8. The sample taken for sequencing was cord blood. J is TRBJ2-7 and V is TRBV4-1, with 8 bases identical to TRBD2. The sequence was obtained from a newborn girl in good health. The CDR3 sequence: CASSRVLAVCEQYF. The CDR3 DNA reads TGCGCCAGCAGCCGGGTACTAGCGGTTTGCGAGCAGTACTTC.